The 10 T cell receptor beta chains below all came from one sample that was sequenced in a study of blood T cell repertoires in COVID-19. Here immunoSEQ multiplex PCR was the method, and the copy in TCRdb shows in-frame clones only, minus some. The sample contains 70,000 to 95,000 clones, roughly nine tenths of which appear only once. Source material: peripheral blood. These receptors all come from a man between 50 and 59 years old with acute or convalescent COVID-19.

The chain recombines TRBV15 with TRBJ1-2; 7 nucleotides match TRBD1. The CDR3 sequence is 14 residues long. V lost 3 bases, J lost 6 bases, and 7 bases stayed unmatched. Germline V gene data show CDR1 as LNHNV and CDR2 as YYDKDF (reference sequence). In nucleotides, the CDR3 is TGTGCCACCAGCAGCCGACAGGGAAAGGATGGCTACACCTTC. Its translation: CATSSRQGKDGYTF.

This chain joins TRBV5-1 and TRBJ2-1, with D possibly being TRBD2 (6 bases). Trimming pared 0 bases from V and 6 bases from J, leaving 19 bases between. Germline lookup yields CDR1 SGHRS and CDR2 YFSETQ. This CDR3 contains 17 residues. CDR3 bases: TGCGCCAGCAGCTTGGACCCGCCAGGGTCCGGGGGCAATGAGCAGTTCTTC. This encodes CASSLDPPGSGGNEQFF. Drawing the rest from reference TRBV5-1 and TRBJ2-1, the complete variable domain is KAGVTQTPRYLIKTRGQQVTLSCSPISGHRSVSWYQQTPGQGLQFLFEYFSETQRNKGNFPGRFSGRQFSNSRSEMNVSTLELGDSALYLCASSLDPPGSGGNEQFFGPGTRLTVL.

The chain recombines TRBV6-2 or TRBV6-3 with TRBJ2-3; D remains ambiguous. CDR1 and CDR2 from the germline V gene are MNHEY and SVGEGT. This CDR3 comprises 16 residues. V gave up 6 bases and J gave up 2 bases, with 18 bases separating them. The CDR3 loop reads CASSPSGPAFTDTQYF. CDR3 sequence (DNA): TGTGCCAGCAGCCCCTCGGGTCCTGCCTTCACAGATACGCAGTATTTT.

The rearrangement links TRBV19 to TRBJ1-6; no reliable D call. V was pared by 5 bases and J by 0 bases, with 5 bases between. The CDR3 totals 14 residues. CDR1 LNHDA and CDR2 SQIVND come from the germline V gene (reference sequence). The CDR3 coding sequence is TGTGCCAGTAGTCGGAGCTCCTATAATTCACCCCTCCACTTT. Residues: CASSRSSYNSPLHF.

The chain combines TRBV27 with TRBJ2-5, with D unclear. Trimming took off 6 bases at V and 0 bases at J, with 8 bases between the two ends. CDR3 length equals 13 residues. The germline gives CDR1 MNHEY, CDR2 SMNVEV (reference sequence). The chain's CDR3 is CASRPRYQETQYF. The CDR3 DNA sequence: TGTGCCAGCAGACCCCGGTACCAAGAGACCCAGTACTTC.

The chain is built from TRBV12-5 and TRBJ2-3; TRBD2 aligns across 12 bases. This CDR3 has 17 amino acids. With 5 bases clipped from V and 6 bases from J, the junction kept 12 bases outside the gene matches. Germline V lookup: CDR1 LGHNT, CDR2 FRNRAP. The CDR3 region is CASGLPRLAGVRDTQYF. CDR3 nucleotide sequence: TGTGCTAGTGGTCTACCGCGACTAGCGGGGGTCCGGGATACGCAGTATTTT.

V usage is TRBV28 and J usage is TRBJ2-2; a weak D match, TRBD2 (6 bases). The CDR3 spans 14 residues. Looked up from germline, CDR1 is MDHEN and CDR2 is SYDVKM. V lost 7 bases, J lost 5 bases, and 14 bases lay in between. CDR3 in amino acids: CASTNAGRTGELFF. The CDR3, as DNA: TGTGCCAGCACCAATGCAGGGAGGACCGGGGAGCTGTTTTTT.

The V gene is TRBV11-2, the J gene TRBJ2-5; 7 bases are a match to TRBD2. V was pared by 5 bases and J by 1 base, with 16 bases of the junction left unmatched. CDR1 is SGHAT and CDR2 is FQNNGV in the germline V gene. This CDR3 contains 18 residues. As DNA, the CDR3 is TGTGCCAGCAGCCCAAACCCCGCTAGCGGAGGACTCCAAGAGACCCAGTACTTC. This codes for CASSPNPASGGLQETQYF.

V and J are TRBV18 and TRBJ1-2, with 8 bases aligning to TRBD1. The V segment lost 3 bases and the J segment 4 bases; nucleotides outside the gene matches: 7. Germline loops: CDR1 KGHSH, CDR2 LQKENI. The CDR3 is 15 amino acids. Here the CDR3 DNA reads TGTGCCAGCTCACCCCAGACAGGGGACGCCTATGGCTACACCTTC. It translates to CASSPQTGDAYGYTF. The full variable domain, in which reference TRBV18 and TRBJ1-2 provide the parts outside the CDR3, is NAGVMQNPRHLVRRRGQEARLRCSPMKGHSHVYWYRQLPEEGLKFMVYLQKENIIDESGMPKERFSAEFPKEGPSILRIQQVVRGDSAAYFCASSPQTGDAYGYTFGSGTRLTVV.

The chain joins TRBV24-1 to TRBJ2-5; TRBD1 matches 9 bases. This CDR3 spans 14 amino acids. The germline V gene encodes CDR1 KGHDR and CDR2 SFDVKD. The ends lost 7 bases at V and 4 bases at J; junction bases unmatched: 6. The CDR3 DNA is TGTGCCACCAGCGGGGGACAGGGAAGAGAGACCCAGTACTTC. Its protein is CATSGGQGRETQYF.